This T cell receptor beta chain is from a study of blood T cell repertoires in COVID-19. Turning to the study itself: Samples of COVID-19 (acute and convalescent) were obtained from the United States, Italy and Spain. PBMCs, B-cell-depleted T cells, or T cells were the source of the cDNA or gDNA that made up the material.

The CDR3 extends over 13 amino acids. Trimming shortened V by 4 bases and J by 5 bases, and 9 bases separated the two germline ends. Germline values: CDR1 KGHSH, CDR2 LQKENI. Per the original data handling: Estimates of nucleated cell counts were drawn from the amplification of reference gene primers. Measured with immunoSEQ multiplex PCR; TCRdb has only the in-frame clones, and not every one. That table is the source of V, J and clone size, and D and trimming were worked out from the DNA. The sample records approximately 140,000 clones, roughly 88% being singletons. Clinical history reported by participants formed the basis on which cohorts were assigned.

V usage is TRBV18 and J usage is TRBJ2-1; TRBD2 might be the D (5 bases). The receptor was isolated from a woman aged 25 to 39 with acute COVID-19. Sequences were obtained from PBMCs or T cells enriched from blood (not recorded which). CDR3 in DNA: TGTGCCAGCTCACAGCGGACCGACAATGAGCAGTTCTTC. This translates into CASSQRTDNEQFF.